The clone carrying this T cell receptor beta chain was recorded at least ten times. The target antigen is unknown. The time point: newly diagnosed GD, antithyroid drugs for less than 3 months. Construction of the TCR library relied on RNA isolated from PBMCs. The sample belongs to a study of regulatory T cells in long-lasting Graves disease. CDR3 length equals 16 residues. The V gene's germline CDR1 is SEHNR and CDR2 FQNEAQ (reference sequence). The junction had 9 bases not matched to a gene; V was cut back by 2 bases and J by 4 bases. Findings and caveats of the study: Less diverse TCR repertoires were seen in persistent Graves' patients than in newly diagnosed ones. Persistent disease preferred TRBV28, TRBJ1-2 and TRBJ2-5.

Arm-PCR of CDR3 regions and iRepertoire HTBI primers were the basis on which TCR beta libraries were built. TCRdb recomputed calls from the multiplex PCR reads with MiXCR, one row per CDR3 protein. This sample has 580,000 or so distinct CDR3 sequences, with about 16% found just once. The same specimen was also included in a second study, on T cells in Graves' hyperthyroidism and ophthalmopathy.

The chain joins TRBV7-9 to TRBJ2-3; 7 nucleotides match TRBD1. The TCR sequence derives from a man younger than 35 with Graves disease. Source: peripheral blood mononuclear cells (PBMCs), taken at new diagnosis, from a patient treated with antithyroid drugs. The CDR3 nucleotides read TGTGCCAGCAGCTTACTTCGACAGGGATGGGCAGATACGCAGTATTTT. Its protein is CASSLLRQGWADTQYF. Drawing the rest from reference TRBV7-9 and TRBJ2-3, the complete variable domain is DTGVSQNPRHKITKRGQNVTFRCDPISEHNRLYWYRQTLGQGPEFLTYFQNEAQLEKSRLLSDRFSAERPKGSFSTLEIQRTEQGDSAMYLCASSLLRQGWADTQYFGPGTRLTVL.